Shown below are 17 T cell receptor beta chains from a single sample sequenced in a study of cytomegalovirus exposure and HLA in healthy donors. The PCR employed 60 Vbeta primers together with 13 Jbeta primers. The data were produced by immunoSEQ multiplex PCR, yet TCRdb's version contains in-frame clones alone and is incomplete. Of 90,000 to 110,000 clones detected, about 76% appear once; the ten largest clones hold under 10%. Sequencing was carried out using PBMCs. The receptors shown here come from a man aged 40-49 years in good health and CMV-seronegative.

CDR3 DNA sequence: TGTGCCAGCAGACTCGGGACAGGGGCTTTCTTGCAGACCTACGAGCAGTACTTC. This codes for CASRLGTGAFLQTYEQYF. The V and J genes are TRBV28 and TRBJ2-7; 10 nucleotides align to TRBD1. The V gene end was trimmed by 6 bases and the J gene end by 2 bases; junction bases not matched to a gene: 16. The CDR3 has 18 residues. Germline CDR1 reads MDHEN; CDR2 reads SYDVKM.

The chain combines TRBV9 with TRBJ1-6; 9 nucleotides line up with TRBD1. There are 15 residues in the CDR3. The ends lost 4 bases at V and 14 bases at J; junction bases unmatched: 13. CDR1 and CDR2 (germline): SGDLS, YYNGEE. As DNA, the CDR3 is TGTGCCAGCAGCCCCCAACCGGGACAGGGAATAGCCCTCCACTTT. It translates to CASSPQPGQGIALHF.

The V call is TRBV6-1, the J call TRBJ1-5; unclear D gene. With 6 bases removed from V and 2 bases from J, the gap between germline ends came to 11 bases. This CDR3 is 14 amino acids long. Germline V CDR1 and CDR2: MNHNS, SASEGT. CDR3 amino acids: CASSARGGNQPQHF. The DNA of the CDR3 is TGTGCCAGCAGCGCCCGGGGTGGCAATCAGCCCCAGCATTTT.

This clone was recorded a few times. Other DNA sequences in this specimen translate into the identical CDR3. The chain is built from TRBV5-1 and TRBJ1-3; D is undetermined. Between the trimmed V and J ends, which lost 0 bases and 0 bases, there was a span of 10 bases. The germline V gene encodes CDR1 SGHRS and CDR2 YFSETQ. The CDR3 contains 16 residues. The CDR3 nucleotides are TGCGCCAGCAGCTTGGAAGTGTCCGGCTCTGGAAACACCATATATTTT. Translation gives CASSLEVSGSGNTIYF.

CDR3 residues: CASSKNARLAKNIQYF. The CDR3 DNA reads as TGTGCCAGCAGCAAAAATGCAAGACTAGCCAAAAACATTCAGTACTTC. J is TRBJ2-4 and V is TRBV21-1; the table names TRBD2, a call not compared with the DNA. TRBV21-1 counts as a pseudogene. The CDR3 runs 16 residues.

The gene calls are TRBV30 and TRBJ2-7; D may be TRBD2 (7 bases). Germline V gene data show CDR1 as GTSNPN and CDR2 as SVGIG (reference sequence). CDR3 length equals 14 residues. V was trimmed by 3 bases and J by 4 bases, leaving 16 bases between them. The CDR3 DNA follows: TGTGCCTGGAGGAAGGGGGGGGCGAGGTACGAGCAGTACTTC. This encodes CAWRKGGARYEQYF. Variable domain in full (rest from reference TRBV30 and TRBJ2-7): SQTIHQWPATLVQPVGSPLSLECTVEGTSNPNLYWYRQAAGRGLQLLFYSVGIGQISSEVPQNLSASRPQDRQFILSSKKLLLSDSGFYLCAWRKGGARYEQYFGPGTRLTVT.

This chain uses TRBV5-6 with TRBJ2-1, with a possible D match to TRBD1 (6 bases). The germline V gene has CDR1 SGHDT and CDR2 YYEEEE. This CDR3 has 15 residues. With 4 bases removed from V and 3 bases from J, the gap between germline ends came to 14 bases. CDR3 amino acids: CASSPDPDSYNEQFF. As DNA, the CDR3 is TGTGCCAGCAGCCCAGACCCGGACAGCTACAATGAGCAGTTCTTC.

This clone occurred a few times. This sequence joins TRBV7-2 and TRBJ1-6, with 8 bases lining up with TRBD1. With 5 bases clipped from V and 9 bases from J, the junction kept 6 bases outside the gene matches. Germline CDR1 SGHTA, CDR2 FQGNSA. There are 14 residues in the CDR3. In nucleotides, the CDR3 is TGTGCCAGCAGCCTTAGGACAGGGAGTTCACCCCTCCACTTT. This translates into CASSLRTGSSPLHF.

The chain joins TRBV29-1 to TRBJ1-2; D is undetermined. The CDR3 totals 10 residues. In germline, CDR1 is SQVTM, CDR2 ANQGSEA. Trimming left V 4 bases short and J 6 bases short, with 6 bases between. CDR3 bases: TGCAGCGTTGGGGAGGATGGCTACACCTTC. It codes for CSVGEDGYTF.

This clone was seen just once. CDR3 in amino acids: CASSTSGRGQGASGANVLTF. The CDR3 nucleotides are TGCGCCAGCAGCACCTCTGGTCGGGGACAGGGGGCTTCTGGGGCCAACGTCCTGACTTTC. The genes are TRBV5-1 and TRBJ2-6; the match to TRBD1 covers 12 bases. This CDR3 contains 20 residues. The V gene end was trimmed by 4 bases and the J gene end by 1 base; junction bases not matched to a gene: 12. CDR1 is SGHRS, CDR2 YFSETQ, per germline. Full variable domain (remainder filled in from reference TRBV5-1 and TRBJ2-6): KAGVTQTPRYLIKTRGQQVTLSCSPISGHRSVSWYQQTPGQGLQFLFEYFSETQRNKGNFPGRFSGRQFSNSRSEMNVSTLELGDSALYLCASSTSGRGQGASGANVLTFGAGSRLTVL.

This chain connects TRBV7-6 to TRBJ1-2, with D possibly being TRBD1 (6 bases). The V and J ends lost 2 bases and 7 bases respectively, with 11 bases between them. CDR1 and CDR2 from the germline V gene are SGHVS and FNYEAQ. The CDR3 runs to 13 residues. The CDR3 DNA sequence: TGTGCCAGCAGCTTACGGGGGGGCGGTGGCTACACCTTC. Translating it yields CASSLRGGGGYTF.

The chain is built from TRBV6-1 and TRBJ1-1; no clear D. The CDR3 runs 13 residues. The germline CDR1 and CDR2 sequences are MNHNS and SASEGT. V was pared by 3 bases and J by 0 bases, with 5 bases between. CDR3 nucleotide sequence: TGTGCCAGCAGTGATAATCTGAACACTGAAGCTTTCTTT. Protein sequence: CASSDNLNTEAFF.

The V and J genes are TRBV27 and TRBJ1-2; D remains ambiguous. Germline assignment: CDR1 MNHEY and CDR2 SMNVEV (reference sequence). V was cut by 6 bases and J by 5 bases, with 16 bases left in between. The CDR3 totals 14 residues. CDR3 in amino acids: CASRGLDFEYGYTF. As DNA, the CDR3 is TGTGCCAGCAGGGGGTTGGACTTCGAGTATGGCTACACCTTC.

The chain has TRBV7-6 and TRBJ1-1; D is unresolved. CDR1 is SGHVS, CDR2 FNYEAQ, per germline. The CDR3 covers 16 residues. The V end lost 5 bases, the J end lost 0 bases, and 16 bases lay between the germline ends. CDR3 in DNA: TGTGCCAGCAGCCAAAAAGACACGTATTTGAACACTGAAGCTTTCTTT. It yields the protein CASSQKDTYLNTEAFF.

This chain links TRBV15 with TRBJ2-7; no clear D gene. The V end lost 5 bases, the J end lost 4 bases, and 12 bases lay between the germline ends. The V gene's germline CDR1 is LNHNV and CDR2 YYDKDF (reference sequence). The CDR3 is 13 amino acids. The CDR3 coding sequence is TGTGCCACCAGCGCGGATGGAATTTACGAGCAGTACTTC. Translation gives CATSADGIYEQYF.

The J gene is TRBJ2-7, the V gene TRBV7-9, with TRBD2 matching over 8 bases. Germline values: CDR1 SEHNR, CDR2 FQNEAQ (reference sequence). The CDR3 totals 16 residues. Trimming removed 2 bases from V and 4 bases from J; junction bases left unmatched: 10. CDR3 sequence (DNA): TGTGCCAGCAGCTTATCGGGCGGGGGGCGGTTTTACGAGCAGTACTTC. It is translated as CASSLSGGGRFYEQYF. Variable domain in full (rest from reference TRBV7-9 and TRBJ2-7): DTGVSQNPRHKITKRGQNVTFRCDPISEHNRLYWYRQTLGQGPEFLTYFQNEAQLEKSRLLSDRFSAERPKGSFSTLEIQRTEQGDSAMYLCASSLSGGGRFYEQYFGPGTRLTVT.

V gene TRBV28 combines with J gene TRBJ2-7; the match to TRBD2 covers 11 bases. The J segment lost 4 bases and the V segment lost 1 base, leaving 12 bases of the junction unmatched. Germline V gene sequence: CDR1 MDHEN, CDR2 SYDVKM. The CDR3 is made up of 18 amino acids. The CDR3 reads CASSLLDLAGGQSYEQYF. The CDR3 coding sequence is TGTGCCAGCAGTTTATTGGATCTAGCGGGGGGCCAATCGTACGAGCAGTACTTC.